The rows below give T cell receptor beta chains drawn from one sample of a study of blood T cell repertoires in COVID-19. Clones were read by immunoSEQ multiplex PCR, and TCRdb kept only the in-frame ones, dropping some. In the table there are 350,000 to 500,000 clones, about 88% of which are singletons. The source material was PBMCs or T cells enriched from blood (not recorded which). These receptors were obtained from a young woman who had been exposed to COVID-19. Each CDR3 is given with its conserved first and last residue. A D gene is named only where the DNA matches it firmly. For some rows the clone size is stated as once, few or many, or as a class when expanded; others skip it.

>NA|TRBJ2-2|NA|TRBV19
CASSVGLYGELFF
TGTGCCAGTAGTGTTGGTCTCTACGGGGAGCTGTTTTTT
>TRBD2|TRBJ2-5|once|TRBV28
CASSRSGRFRETQYF
TGTGCCAGCAGTCGGAGCGGGAGGTTCCGAGAGACCCAGTACTTC
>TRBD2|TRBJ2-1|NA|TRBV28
CASSLEAGSNEQFF
TGTGCCAGCAGTTTAGAAGCGGGGTCGAATGAGCAGTTCTTC
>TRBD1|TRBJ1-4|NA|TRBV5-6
CASSGYDRENEKLFF
TGTGCCAGCAGCGGATACGACAGGGAAAATGAAAAACTGTTTTTT
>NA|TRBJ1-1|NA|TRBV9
CASSARTDVNTEAFF
TGTGCCAGCAGCGCTAGGACTGACGTGAACACTGAAGCTTTCTTT
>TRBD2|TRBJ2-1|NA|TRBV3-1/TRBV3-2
CASSRKPSGASYNEQFF
TGTGCCAGCAGCCGCAAGCCCAGCGGGGCTTCCTACAATGAGCAGTTCTTC
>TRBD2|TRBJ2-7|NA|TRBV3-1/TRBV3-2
CASSQDLGTSQYEQYF
TGTGCCAGCAGCCAAGATTTGGGGACTAGTCAATACGAGCAGTACTTC
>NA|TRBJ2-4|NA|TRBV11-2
CASSLDPGNIQYF
TGTGCCAGCAGCTTAGATCCAGGGAACATTCAGTACTTC
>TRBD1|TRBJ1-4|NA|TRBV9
CASSVGQGANEKLFF
TGTGCCAGCAGCGTAGGACAGGGGGCGAACGAAAAACTGTTTTTT
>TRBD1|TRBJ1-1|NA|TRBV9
CASSVTTGGTEAFF
TGTGCCAGCAGCGTAACCACAGGGGGCACTGAAGCTTTCTTT
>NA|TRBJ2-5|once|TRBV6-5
CASTLDRYQETQYF
TGTGCCAGCACTTTAGACAGGTACCAAGAGACCCAGTACTTC
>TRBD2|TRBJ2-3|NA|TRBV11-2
CASSSGTSSSTDTQYF
TGTGCCAGCAGCTCTGGGACTAGCTCCAGCACAGATACGCAGTATTTT
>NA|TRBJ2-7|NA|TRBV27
CASSFIPLQTYEQYF
TGTGCCAGCAGTTTTATACCCCTTCAGACCTACGAGCAGTACTTC
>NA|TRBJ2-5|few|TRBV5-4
CASSPSRGGETQYF
TGTGCCAGCAGCCCCTCCCGAGGGGGAGAGACCCAGTACTTC
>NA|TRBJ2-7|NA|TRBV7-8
CGTHLGGF
TGTGGTACACATCTAGGGGGTTTC
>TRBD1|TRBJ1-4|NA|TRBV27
CASSTTPRQGLGEKLFF
TGTGCCAGCAGTACCACGCCTAGACAGGGGTTGGGGGAAAAACTGTTTTTT
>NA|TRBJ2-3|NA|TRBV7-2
CASSPNRGSIADTQYF
TGTGCCAGCAGCCCCAACAGAGGGTCCATAGCAGATACGCAGTATTTT
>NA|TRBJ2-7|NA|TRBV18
CASRLDSTAYEQYF
TGTGCCAGTCGCCTGGACAGTACGGCATACGAGCAGTACTTC
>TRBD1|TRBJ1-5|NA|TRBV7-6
CASSLDPLTGSEGQPQHF
TGTGCCAGCAGCTTAGACCCCTTGACAGGGTCTGAAGGTCAGCCCCAGCATTTT
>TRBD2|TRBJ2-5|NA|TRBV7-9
CASSRLAGGPETQYF
TGTGCCAGCAGCCGACTAGCGGGAGGACCGGAGACCCAGTACTTC
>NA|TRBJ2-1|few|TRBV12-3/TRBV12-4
CASSLGGQVRQFF
TGTGCCAGCAGTTTAGGAGGCCAAGTTAGGCAGTTCTTC
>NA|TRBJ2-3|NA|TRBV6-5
CASSYKGGTDTQYF
TGTGCCAGCAGTTACAAAGGAGGCACAGATACGCAGTATTTT
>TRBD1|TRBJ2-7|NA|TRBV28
CASQGQGTYEQYF
TGTGCCAGCCAGGGACAGGGGACCTACGAGCAGTACTTC
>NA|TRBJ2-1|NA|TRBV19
CASSLLYNEQFF
TGTGCCAGTAGTTTACTCTACAATGAGCAGTTCTTC
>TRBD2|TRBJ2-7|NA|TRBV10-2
CASSGGLAGGPSEQYF
TGCGCCAGCAGTGGGGGACTAGCGGGAGGGCCAAGCGAGCAGTACTTC
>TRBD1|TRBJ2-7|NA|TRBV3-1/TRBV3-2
CASSRPGTGFYEQYF
TGTGCCAGCAGCAGACCTGGGACAGGGTTCTACGAGCAGTACTTC
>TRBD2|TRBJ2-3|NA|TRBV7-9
CASSPRAASGTRTDTQYF
TGTGCCAGCAGCCCCCGGGCCGCTAGCGGGACACGCACAGATACGCAGTATTTT
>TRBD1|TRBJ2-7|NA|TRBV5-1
CASSPGAGGVANYEQYF
TGCGCCAGCAGCCCTGGGGCAGGGGGCGTCGCAAACTACGAGCAGTACTTC
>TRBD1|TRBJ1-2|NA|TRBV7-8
CASSPTGNGYTF
TGTGCCAGCAGCCCGACAGGGAATGGCTACACCTTC
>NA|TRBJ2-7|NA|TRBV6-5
CATQGGVVYEQYF
TGTGCCACTCAAGGAGGGGTGGTCTACGAGCAGTACTTC
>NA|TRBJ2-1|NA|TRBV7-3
CASSLTGSSYNEQFF
TGTGCCAGCAGCTTAACAGGGAGCTCCTACAATGAGCAGTTCTTC
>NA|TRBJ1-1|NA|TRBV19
CASSIVTGTQVNTEAFF
TGTGCCAGTAGTATAGTCACGGGGACACAGGTGAACACTGAAGCTTTCTTT
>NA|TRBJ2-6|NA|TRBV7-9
CASSFRSGANVLTF
TGTGCCAGCAGCTTCCGCTCTGGGGCCAACGTCCTGACTTTC
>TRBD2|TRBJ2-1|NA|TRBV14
CASSQEFGTSGYNQNEQFF
TGTGCCAGCAGCCAAGAATTCGGGACTAGCGGGTACAATCAAAATGAGCAGTTCTTC
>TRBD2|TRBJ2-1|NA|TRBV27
CASSLGAGGPYNEQFF
TGTGCCAGCAGTTTAGGTGCGGGGGGGCCCTACAATGAGCAGTTCTTC
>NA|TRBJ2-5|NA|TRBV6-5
CASSRSARGQTQYF
TGTGCCAGCAGCCGCTCCGCCAGGGGACAGACCCAGTACTTC
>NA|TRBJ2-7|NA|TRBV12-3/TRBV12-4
CASSRGLYYEQYF
TGTGCCAGCAGTCGGGGTCTTTACTACGAGCAGTACTTC
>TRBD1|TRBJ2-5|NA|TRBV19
CASSIARGLQETQYF
TGTGCCAGTAGTATAGCCAGGGGGCTTCAAGAGACCCAGTACTTC
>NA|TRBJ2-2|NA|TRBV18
CASSPPQRTNTGELFF
TGTGCCAGCTCACCGCCGCAGCGGACGAACACCGGGGAGCTGTTTTTT
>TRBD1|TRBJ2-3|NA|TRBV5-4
CASSNRDRGIGDTQYF
TGTGCCAGCAGCAACCGGGACAGGGGTATTGGAGATACGCAGTATTTT
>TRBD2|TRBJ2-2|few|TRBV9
CASTGLAGYNTGELFF
TGTGCCAGCACAGGGCTAGCGGGGTATAACACCGGGGAGCTGTTTTTT
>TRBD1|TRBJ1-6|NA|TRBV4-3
CASSQSGTAYNSPLHF
TGCGCCAGCAGCCAATCCGGGACAGCGTATAATTCACCCCTCCACTTT
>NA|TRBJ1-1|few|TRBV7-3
CASSLSETGEAFF
TGTGCCAGCAGCTTAAGTGAGACGGGGGAAGCTTTCTTT
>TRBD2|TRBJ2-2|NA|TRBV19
CASWTSGGPFANTGELFF
TGTGCCAGTTGGACTAGCGGGGGGCCGTTCGCGAACACCGGGGAGCTGTTTTTT
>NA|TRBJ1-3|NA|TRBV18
CASSPVHSSGNTIYF
TGTGCCAGCTCACCGGTCCACTCCTCTGGAAACACCATATATTTT
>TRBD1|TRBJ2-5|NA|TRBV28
CASSAKTGLGTQYF
TGTGCCAGCAGCGCAAAGACAGGGTTGGGGACCCAGTACTTC
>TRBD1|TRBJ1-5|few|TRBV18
CASSPDRVDNQPQHF
TGTGCCAGCTCCCCGGACAGGGTCGACAATCAGCCCCAGCATTTT
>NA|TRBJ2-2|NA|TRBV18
CASSRSGYTGELFF
TGTGCCAGCTCACGCTCGGGGTACACCGGGGAGCTGTTTTTT